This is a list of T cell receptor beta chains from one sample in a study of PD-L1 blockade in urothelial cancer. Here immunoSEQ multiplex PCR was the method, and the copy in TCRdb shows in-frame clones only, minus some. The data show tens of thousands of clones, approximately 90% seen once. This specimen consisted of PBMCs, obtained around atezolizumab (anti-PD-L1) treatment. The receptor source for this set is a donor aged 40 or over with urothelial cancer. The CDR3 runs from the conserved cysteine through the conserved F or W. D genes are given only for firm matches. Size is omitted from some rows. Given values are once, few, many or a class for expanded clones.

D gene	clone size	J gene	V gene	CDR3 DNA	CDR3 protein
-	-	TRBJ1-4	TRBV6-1	TGTGCCAGCAGTCAGAACTTGGGGCGTAATGAAAAACTGTTTTTT	CASSQNLGRNEKLFF
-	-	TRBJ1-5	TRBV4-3	TGCGCCAGCAGCTCCAGGGTTTTGGGCAATCAGCCCCAGCATTTT	CASSSRVLGNQPQHF
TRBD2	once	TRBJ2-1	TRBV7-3	TGTGCCAGCAGCCCCGGGACTAGCGGGGCTGGGGAGCAGTTCTTC	CASSPGTSGAGEQFF
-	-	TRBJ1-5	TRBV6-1	TGTGCCAGCAGTACACAGGGAGACAATCAGCCCCAGCATTTT	CASSTQGDNQPQHF
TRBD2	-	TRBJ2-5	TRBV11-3	TGTGCCAGCAGCTTGGGGACTAGCGGGATCCAAGAGACCCAGTACTTC	CASSLGTSGIQETQYF
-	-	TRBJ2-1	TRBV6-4	TGTGCCAGCAGTATAAGCCAGTACCAAAGGGGTGAGCAGTTCTTC	CASSISQYQRGEQFF
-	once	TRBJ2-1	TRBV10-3	TGTGCCATCAGTGGCCGAGACTTAATCTCCTACAATGAGCAGTTCTTC	CAISGRDLISYNEQFF
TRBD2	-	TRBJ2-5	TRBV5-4	TGTGCCAGCAGCTTGAGCTGGGGGGGGGAGACCCAGTACTTC	CASSLSWGGETQYF
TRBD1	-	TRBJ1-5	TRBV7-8	TGTGCCAGCAGCTTATTATGGGACAGGAACAATCAGCCCCAGCATTTT	CASSLLWDRNNQPQHF
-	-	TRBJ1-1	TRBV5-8	TGTGCCAGCAGCCACTATATGAACACTGAAGCTTTCTTT	CASSHYMNTEAFF